The text below deals with one TCR beta chain. Germline CDR1 KGHDR, CDR2 SFDVKD. Trimming left V 5 bases short and J 8 bases short, with 12 bases between. The CDR3 is made up of 13 amino acids. Unique molecular identifiers were incorporated into the prepared TCRbeta library. TCRdb used MiXCR to reprocess the PCR reads, holding one entry per CDR3 protein. The sample shows about 400,000 distinct CDR3 sequences, roughly 21% of them seen only once. This specimen belongs to a study of T-cell reconstitution after alpha-beta-depleted transplantation in children. The rearrangement links TRBV24-1 to TRBJ2-1; D possibly corresponds to TRBD2 (5 bases). The sequencing used PBMCs from the stem cell graft donor, collected from the stem cell graft. The source is a human donor who donated a stem cell graft to a child with acute myeloid leukemia. The CDR3 DNA reads as TGTGCCACCAGTGCTCGGGGATCGCATGAGCAGTTCTTC. Its protein product is CATSARGSHEQFF.